This TCR beta chain appears in the sequencing data of a study of metastatic and nonmetastatic thyroid tumors. Across the whole study: Blood and tumor or nodule tissue repertoires from malignant and benign thyroid patients were compared.

No patient received treatment before thyroid surgery. Study-level points and caveats: Versus benign nodules, malignant thyroid tumors reportedly had significantly higher TCR beta diversity, in blood and tumor.

Per the original data handling: Variation in CDR3 across clinicopathological groups served as the basis for constructing a distant-metastasis classifier in papillary thyroid cancer. With MiXCR, TCRdb reprocessed the PCR reads. These V and J calls originate from TCRdb's pipeline instead of the authors' own analysis. This sample has roughly 93,000 clones, with roughly 12% found just once. This clone was observed at least ten times. Its antigen is not identified. The CDR3 runs to 12 residues. With V trimmed by 7 bases and J by 7 bases, 6 bases remained unmatched. CDR1 DFQATT and CDR2 SNEGSKA come from the germline V gene (reference sequence).

The sequenced material came from blood. The sequence derives from a female donor with papillary thyroid cancer or a benign thyroid nodule (not recorded which). Some clones in this sample may be carry-over from other donors' samples. The chain has TRBV20-1 and TRBJ2-1, with 8 bases matching TRBD1. The CDR3 reads CSGNRGNNEQFF. The CDR3 DNA is TGCAGTGGTAACAGGGGGAATAATGAGCAGTTCTTC.